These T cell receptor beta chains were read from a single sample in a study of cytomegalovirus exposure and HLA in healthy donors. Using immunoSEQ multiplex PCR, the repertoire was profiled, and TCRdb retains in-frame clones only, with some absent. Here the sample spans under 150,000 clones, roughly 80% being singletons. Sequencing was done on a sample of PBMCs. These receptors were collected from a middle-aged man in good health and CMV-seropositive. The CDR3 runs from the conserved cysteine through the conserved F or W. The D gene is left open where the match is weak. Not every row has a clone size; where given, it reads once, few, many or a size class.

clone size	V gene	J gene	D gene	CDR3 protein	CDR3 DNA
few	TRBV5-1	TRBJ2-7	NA	CASSLGPAAYEQYF	TGCGCCAGCAGCTTGGGCCCAGCGGCCTACGAGCAGTACTTC
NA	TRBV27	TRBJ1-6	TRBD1	CASSHRTGTGGNSPLHF	TGTGCCAGCAGTCATCGGACCGGGACAGGGGGTAATTCACCCCTCCACTTT
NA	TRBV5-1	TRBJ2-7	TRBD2	CASSLGGLAGADEQYF	TGCGCCAGCAGCTTGGGGGGACTAGCGGGAGCGGACGAGCAGTACTTC
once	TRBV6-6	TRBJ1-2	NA	CASSYNVDTYGYTF	TGTGCCAGCAGTTACAACGTCGACACCTATGGCTACACCTTC
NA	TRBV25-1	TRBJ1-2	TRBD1	CASSEFTGANYGYTF	TGTGCCAGCAGTGAATTTACAGGGGCTAACTATGGCTACACCTTC
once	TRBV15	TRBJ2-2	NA	CATSRDLGVAGELFF	TGTGCCACCAGCAGAGATCTAGGGGTTGCGGGGGAGCTGTTTTTT
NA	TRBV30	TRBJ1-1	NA	CAWSVRVTEAFF	TGTGCCTGGAGTGTACGGGTCACTGAAGCTTTCTTT
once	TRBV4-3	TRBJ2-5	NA	CASSQVRFGTQYF	TGCGCCAGCAGCCAAGTCAGATTTGGGACCCAGTACTTC
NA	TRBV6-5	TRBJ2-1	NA	CASGGHVNEQFF	TGTGCCAGCGGTGGACACGTCAATGAGCAGTTCTTC
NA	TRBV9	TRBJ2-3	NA	CASSTRDITDTQYF	TGTGCCAGCAGCACCCGGGACATCACAGATACGCAGTATTTT
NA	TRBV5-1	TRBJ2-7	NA	CASSHGRGGGSGEQYF	TGCGCCAGCAGCCACGGCCGCGGAGGGGGCTCGGGAGAGCAGTACTTC
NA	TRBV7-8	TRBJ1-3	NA	CASSQSPLNRAGNTIYF	TGTGCCAGCAGCCAATCCCCCCTAAACAGGGCTGGAAACACCATATATTTT
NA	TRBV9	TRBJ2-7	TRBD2	CASSISGTSYEQYF	TGTGCCAGCAGCATTAGCGGGACCTCCTACGAGCAGTACTTC
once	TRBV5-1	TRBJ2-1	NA	CASSLWSPRSIRSNNEQFF	TGCGCCAGCAGCTTGTGGAGCCCCCGCTCTATCCGGAGCAACAATGAGCAGTTCTTC
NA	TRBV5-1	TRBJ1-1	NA	CASSLGTSNMNTEAFF	TGCGCCAGCAGCTTGGGGACATCGAACATGAACACTGAAGCTTTCTTT
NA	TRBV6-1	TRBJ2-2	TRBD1	CASSGQGIPGELFF	TGTGCCAGCAGTGGACAGGGTATCCCCGGGGAGCTGTTTTTT
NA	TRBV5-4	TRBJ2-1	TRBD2	CASSLAAFGTRRNEQFF	TGTGCCAGCAGCTTGGCGGCATTCGGGACTAGGCGGAATGAGCAGTTCTTC
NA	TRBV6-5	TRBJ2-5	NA	CASSYLGGQYF	TGTGCCAGCAGTTACTTAGGAGGCCAGTACTTC
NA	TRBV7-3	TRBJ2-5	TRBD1	CASSPTGGLAETQYF	TGTGCCAGCAGCCCGACAGGGGGCTTAGCGGAGACCCAGTACTTC